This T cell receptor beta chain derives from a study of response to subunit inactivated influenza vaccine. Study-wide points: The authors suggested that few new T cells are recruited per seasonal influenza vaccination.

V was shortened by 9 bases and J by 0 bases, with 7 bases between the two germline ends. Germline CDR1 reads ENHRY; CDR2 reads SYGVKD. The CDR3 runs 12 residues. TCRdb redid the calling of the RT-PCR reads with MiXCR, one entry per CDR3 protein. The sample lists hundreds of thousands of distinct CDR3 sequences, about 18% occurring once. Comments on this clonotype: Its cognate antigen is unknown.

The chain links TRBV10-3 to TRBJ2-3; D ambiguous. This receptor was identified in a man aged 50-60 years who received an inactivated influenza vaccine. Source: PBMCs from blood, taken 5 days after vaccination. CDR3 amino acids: CAIGRSTDTQYF. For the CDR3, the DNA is TGTGCCATTGGACGGAGCACAGATACGCAGTATTTT.